Listed below are T cell receptor beta chains from one sample, sequenced in a study of blood T cell repertoires in COVID-19. Method: immunoSEQ multiplex PCR; TCRdb's copy keeps in-frame clones and lacks some. The sample shows roughly 250,000 clones, about 87% of them seen only once. Sequencing was done on a sample of PBMCs or T cells enriched from blood (not recorded which). These receptors were collected from a woman aged 45-65 years who had recovered from COVID-19. Both conserved end residues are part of each CDR3. The D gene is left open where the match is weak. Not all rows give a size; the values are once, few, many and, for expanded clones, a class.

TGTGCCAGCAGTTACCCAGGTGGAGAGACCCAGTACTTC	CASSYPGGETQYF	TRBJ2-5	-	TRBV6-5	-
TGCGCCAGCAGCTTAAGCGGCTTAAGGGCAGATACGCAGTATTTT	CASSLSGLRADTQYF	TRBJ2-3	-	TRBV5-1	-
TGCAGCGTCATTCGGGGGGCAGGGGAGACCCAGTACTTC	CSVIRGAGETQYF	TRBJ2-5	-	TRBV29-1	-
TGTGCCAGCAGCCCCGGGACAGGGGGATACGAGCAGTACTTC	CASSPGTGGYEQYF	TRBJ2-7	TRBD1	TRBV28	few
TGTGCCAGCAGCTTAGGGGAGGCTCCATCCTACAATGAGCAGTTCTTC	CASSLGEAPSYNEQFF	TRBJ2-1	-	TRBV11-3	-
TGTGCCAGCAGCTTGTGGGACAGGGGCCACGAGCAGTACTTC	CASSLWDRGHEQYF	TRBJ2-7	TRBD1	TRBV5-8	-
TGTGCCAGCAGACGGGAGAACACCGGGGAGCTGTTTTTT	CASRRENTGELFF	TRBJ2-2	-	TRBV7-9	-
TGCGCCAGCAGCCAACCTAGACAGTTTCGGGGCTACACCTTC	CASSQPRQFRGYTF	TRBJ1-2	-	TRBV4-1	-
TGTGCCAGCAGCTTCAATAGGGTGTCGGGGAAACTGTTTTTT	CASSFNRVSGKLFF	TRBJ1-4	-	TRBV7-2	-
TGTGCCAGCAGTCCCGGGACTGCGAATCAGCCCCAGCATTTT	CASSPGTANQPQHF	TRBJ1-5	-	TRBV2	-
TGTGCCAGCAGATTAGGATGGGGCGACACTGAAGCTTTCTTT	CASRLGWGDTEAFF	TRBJ1-1	-	TRBV2	-
TGCGCCAGCAGCCAAGATAGACAGCAATATAGCAATCAGCCCCAGCATTTT	CASSQDRQQYSNQPQHF	TRBJ1-5	-	TRBV4-1	once
TGTGCCAGTAGGAAAATAGCCGGGGGAGATTCAGTAGCCAAAAACATTCAGTACTTC	CASRKIAGGDSVAKNIQYF	TRBJ2-4	-	TRBV19	-
TGTGCCAGCTCACCGAAACAGGGTGAGCGACAGCCCCAGCATTTT	CASSPKQGERQPQHF	TRBJ1-5	-	TRBV18	-
TGTGCCAGCAGCCAGAGCGGGAACTACAATGAGCAGTTCTTC	CASSQSGNYNEQFF	TRBJ2-1	TRBD2	TRBV25-1	-
TGCGCCAGCAGCGCGGGACAGGGTGGGTACGAGCAGTACTTC	CASSAGQGGYEQYF	TRBJ2-7	TRBD1	TRBV5-1	-
TGTGCCAGCAGCCTAAACGACAGGGATGGTTCACCCCTCCACTTT	CASSLNDRDGSPLHF	TRBJ1-6	TRBD1	TRBV7-8	-
TGTGCCAGCAGCTTAGTCGCAGGGGGCTCTGGAAACACCATATATTTT	CASSLVAGGSGNTIYF	TRBJ1-3	TRBD1	TRBV7-6	-
TGTGCCAGCAGCTTCGACAGGGGGGGTCTTAGCGAGCAGTACTTC	CASSFDRGGLSEQYF	TRBJ2-7	TRBD1	TRBV5-4	-
TGTGCCAGTACCCCGGACAGTCTGAACACTGAAGCTTTCTTT	CASTPDSLNTEAFF	TRBJ1-1	-	TRBV19	few
TGTGCCAGTAGTAGCTCGGTGGGCAATCAGCCCCAGCATTTT	CASSSSVGNQPQHF	TRBJ1-5	-	TRBV19	few
TGTGCCTGGGGACTAGATTACGAGCAGTACTTC	CAWGLDYEQYF	TRBJ2-7	TRBD2	TRBV30	-
TGTGCCAGCAGCTTCATGGGACAGTATTTGGGCTACACCTTC	CASSFMGQYLGYTF	TRBJ1-2	TRBD1	TRBV7-8	-
TGTGCCAGCAGCGTAGGTCTGGGCACAGGCGGCCAAGGTGGCTACACCTTC	CASSVGLGTGGQGGYTF	TRBJ1-2	-	TRBV9	few
TGTGCCAGTAGGCGAGGGTTCTCTCAGCCCCAGCATTTT	CASRRGFSQPQHF	TRBJ1-5	-	TRBV19	-
TGCGCCAGCAGCGATAGACAGACGCACACCGGGGAGCTGTTTTTT	CASSDRQTHTGELFF	TRBJ2-2	-	TRBV5-1	-
TGTGCCAGCAGCCAAGAAGACAGGGCCGAAGCTTTCTTT	CASSQEDRAEAFF	TRBJ1-1	TRBD1	TRBV4-2	-
TGTGCCAGCAGCGAAGGGACAGGGGGCGTAGGGCAGGAGACCCAGTACTTC	CASSEGTGGVGQETQYF	TRBJ2-5	TRBD1	TRBV7-6	-
TGTGCCTGGAGTGGGTATGACAGATGGGGCAATCAGCCCCAGCATTTT	CAWSGYDRWGNQPQHF	TRBJ1-5	-	TRBV30	-
TGTGCCAGCAGCCCACACCGAGGGTCAGATACGCAGTATTTT	CASSPHRGSDTQYF	TRBJ2-3	-	TRBV7-2	-
TGTGCCAGCAGCCCGGGACAGTTGGAGCAGTACTTC	CASSPGQLEQYF	TRBJ2-7	TRBD1	TRBV5-6	-
TGTGCCAGCAGTTGGGAGGGGATCCTTAGCAATCAGCCCCAGCATTTT	CASSWEGILSNQPQHF	TRBJ1-5	-	TRBV6-7	-
TGTGCCAGCAGCCCCAGGGGGGAGTGGGTCACTGAAGCTTTCTTT	CASSPRGEWVTEAFF	TRBJ1-1	TRBD1	TRBV5-6	-
TGTGCCAGTAGTCCCCCTGGGGACACGGTCCTTTTC	CASSPPGDTVLF	TRBJ2-6	-	TRBV19	-
TGTGCCAGCTCACCCGGGAGATACAATGAGCAGTTCTTC	CASSPGRYNEQFF	TRBJ2-1	-	TRBV18	-
TGTGCCACTCGGGACTATGTTACAGATACGCAGTATTTT	CATRDYVTDTQYF	TRBJ2-3	TRBD2	TRBV24-1	-
TGTGCCTGGAGTAAGAGGGAGGGAGAGCAGTACTTC	CAWSKREGEQYF	TRBJ2-7	TRBD2	TRBV30	-
TGTGCCAGCAAGGGCGGGACAGGGACGGAAAAACTGTTTTTT	CASKGGTGTEKLFF	TRBJ1-4	TRBD1	TRBV2	-
TGTGCCAGCAGCGATCGACAGGGCACCGGGGAGCTGTTTTTT	CASSDRQGTGELFF	TRBJ2-2	TRBD1	TRBV9	-
TGTGCCAGCAGTTTGCAGCAGGGTACGGCTTTCTTT	CASSLQQGTAFF	TRBJ1-1	-	TRBV28	-
TGTGCCAGCAGCTTGTCAACAGGGGGCGAGTATGGCTACACCTTC	CASSLSTGGEYGYTF	TRBJ1-2	TRBD1	TRBV7-2	-
TGTGCCAGCAGCTTGGGAACAGAAACTAACTATGGCTACACCTTC	CASSLGTETNYGYTF	TRBJ1-2	-	TRBV5-6	once
TGTGCCAGCAGTTTAGGGTCAGGGGGCACCTACGAGCAGTACTTC	CASSLGSGGTYEQYF	TRBJ2-7	TRBD1	TRBV28	-
TGTGCCAGCAGTGAGTCTGGAACGGGCTATGGCTACACCTTC	CASSESGTGYGYTF	TRBJ1-2	-	TRBV2	-
TGTGCCAGCAGCTTGGGACAGACAATTGATCAGCCCCAGCATTTT	CASSLGQTIDQPQHF	TRBJ1-5	-	TRBV5-8	-
TGCGCCAGCAGCCCTGGAGTGGGACAGGGGAGGAATGAGCAGTTCTTC	CASSPGVGQGRNEQFF	TRBJ2-1	TRBD1	TRBV5-1	-
TGTGCCAGCAGCGTAGAGTTGGGACAGGGCTATGGCTACACCTTC	CASSVELGQGYGYTF	TRBJ1-2	TRBD1	TRBV9	-
TGTGCCAGCAGAGGACAGGGGGGTCAGCCCCAGCATTTT	CASRGQGGQPQHF	TRBJ1-5	TRBD1	TRBV12-3/TRBV12-4	once
TGTGCCAGCAGCCAAGAGACTAGCGGGGGTTATCAAGAGACCCAGTACTTC	CASSQETSGGYQETQYF	TRBJ2-5	TRBD2	TRBV3-1/TRBV3-2	-
TGTGCCAGCTCACCACCCCACAGGGGTTATTATGGCTACACCTTC	CASSPPHRGYYGYTF	TRBJ1-2	TRBD1	TRBV18	-
TGTGCCAGCCCACTCTCCCCGTCTATTGGAGAGTCTGAAGCTTTCTTT	CASPLSPSIGESEAFF	TRBJ1-1	-	TRBV27	-
TGTGCCAGCAGTTCCTCCTCCCCAGACAGGGGAGAGACCCAGTACTTC	CASSSSSPDRGETQYF	TRBJ2-5	TRBD1	TRBV6-2/TRBV6-3	-
TGTGCCAGCTCGGACAGGGTGGGCTATGGCTACACCTTC	CASSDRVGYGYTF	TRBJ1-2	TRBD1	TRBV2	-
TGTGCCAGCAGCTTTGGACAGGGAAATGAAAAACTGTTTTTT	CASSFGQGNEKLFF	TRBJ1-4	TRBD1	TRBV7-9	-